Below, one T cell receptor (beta chain) is given with its context. Antigen specificity is unknown. The data stem from a study of cytomegalovirus exposure and HLA in healthy donors. Study conclusions and caveats: Most TCR sequences were seen very rarely across donors, but some public TCRs occurred in many.

PCR amplification relied on 60 Vbeta primers (plus 13 Jbeta primers). Generated by immunoSEQ multiplex PCR, the TCRdb table keeps only in-frame clones and is missing some. The sample holds roughly 140,000 clones, about four fifths seen once. This CDR3 is built from 14 residues. Germline CDR1 and CDR2: MNHNY and SVGAGI (reference sequence). V lost 6 bases, J lost 3 bases, and 12 bases lay in between. The TCR sequence derives from a young man in good health and CMV-seropositive. The sample was PBMCs. The V call is TRBV6-6, the J call TRBJ2-1; possibly TRBD2 for D (6 bases). The CDR3 DNA reads TGTGCCAGCAGAGGACCGGGACTCTACAATGAGCAGTTCTTC. This encodes CASRGPGLYNEQFF.